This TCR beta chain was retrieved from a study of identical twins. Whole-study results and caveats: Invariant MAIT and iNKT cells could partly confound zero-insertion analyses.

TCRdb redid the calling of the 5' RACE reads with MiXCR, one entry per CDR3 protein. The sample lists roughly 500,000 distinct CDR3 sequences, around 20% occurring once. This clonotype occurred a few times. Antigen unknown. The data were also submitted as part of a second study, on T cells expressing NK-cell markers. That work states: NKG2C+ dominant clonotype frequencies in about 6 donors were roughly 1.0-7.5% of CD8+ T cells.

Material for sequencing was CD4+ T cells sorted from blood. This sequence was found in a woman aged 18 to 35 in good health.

For the CDR3, the DNA is TGCGCCAGCAGCTTGGTATTAGCTGGGAGGCTGGAGACCCAGTACTTC. Residues: CASSLVLAGRLETQYF. The V and J genes are TRBV5-1 and TRBJ2-5; D might be TRBD2 (6 bases). V was clipped by 0 bases and J by 5 bases, with 17 bases between them. The CDR3 totals 16 residues. Germline loops: CDR1 SGHRS, CDR2 YFSETQ.